Given below is one TCR beta chain in context. Participants' reported clinical history set cohort assignment. This sample is drawn from a study of blood T cell repertoires in COVID-19. Background on the study: From T cells, B-cell-depleted T cells, or PBMCs came the material, which was cDNA or gDNA.

Authors' processing steps: Reference gene primers were amplified, and this amplification served to estimate nucleated cell counts. Profiled with immunoSEQ multiplex PCR; TCRdb holds only in-frame clones, not every one. V, J and clone size reflect that table, while D and trimming were determined from the DNA. The sample yields some 400,000 clones, over 85% seen once. CDR3 length: 15 residues. Germline trimming cut 4 bases from V and 7 bases from J; bases unmatched to any gene: 5. Per the germline V gene, CDR1 is SGHVS and CDR2 is FQNEAQ. The sample taken for sequencing was PBMCs or T cells enriched from blood (not recorded which). V and J are TRBV7-8 and TRBJ2-1; 12 bases line up with TRBD2. The receptor comes from a woman aged 25 to 39 who had recovered from COVID-19. CDR3 protein: CASSSRLAGANEQFF. Written as DNA, the CDR3 is TGTGCCAGCAGCTCAAGACTAGCGGGAGCTAATGAGCAGTTCTTC. Combining the CDR3 with reference TRBV7-8 and TRBJ2-1 gives the whole variable domain GAGVSQSPRYKVAKRGQDVALRCDPISGHVSLFWYQQALGQGPEFLTYFQNEAQLDKSGLPSDRFFAERPEGSVSTLKIQRTQQEDSAVYLCASSSRLAGANEQFFGPGTRLTVL.